These T cell receptor beta chains were read from a single sample in a study of shared clonotypes between healthy human individuals. TCRdb keeps only in-frame clones here, not all; method: immunoSEQ multiplex PCR. The table has millions of clones, 85% to 95% seen once. Sequenced input: naive CD8+ T cells sorted from blood. The receptors shown here come from a man younger than 30 in good health. The CDR3 runs from the conserved cysteine through the conserved F or W. The D gene is left open where the match is weak. Size is stated for part of the rows, as once, few or many counts, or as a class when the clone is expanded.

>14|TRBJ1-2|TRBD1|NA|TRBV30
TGTGCCTGGACCCTAGGGGGACAGCTCTATGGCTACACCTTC
CAWTLGGQLYGYTF
>15|TRBJ2-7|TRBD2|NA|TRBV27
TGTGCCAGCAGTGGGCTAGCGGGGATCTCCTACGAGCAGTACTTC
CASSGLAGISYEQYF
>16|TRBJ2-1|TRBD2|NA|TRBV2
TGTGCCAGCAGTGATCCCACTAGCGGATCCTACAATGAGCAGTTCTTC
CASSDPTSGSYNEQFF
>16|TRBJ2-7|NA|once|TRBV6-5
TGTGCCAGCAGTTACTCCGCGGGTGGACAGAGCTACGAGCAGTACTTC
CASSYSAGGQSYEQYF
>13|TRBJ2-3|NA|NA|TRBV2
TGTGCCAGCACAACTCCTCTCACAGATACGCAGTATTTT
CASTTPLTDTQYF
>17|TRBJ1-1|NA|NA|TRBV7-8
TGTGCCAGCAGCTTAGCGGGGGGCGGAATGTTGAACACTGAAGCTTTCTTT
CASSLAGGGMLNTEAFF
>12|TRBJ1-4|TRBD1|NA|TRBV29-1
TGCAGCGGTGGGACCGACAGGGATAAACTGTTTTTT
CSGGTDRDKLFF
>16|TRBJ2-1|NA|NA|TRBV5-1
TGCGCCAGCAGCTGGAATCAGGGGTTGGTGTCCAATGAGCAGTTCTTC
CASSWNQGLVSNEQFF
>14|TRBJ2-5|NA|NA|TRBV10-3
TGTGCCATCAGCGACAGCGCCCTCGGGAAGACCCAGTACTTC
CAISDSALGKTQYF
>13|TRBJ1-2|NA|NA|TRBV13
TGTGCCAGCAGCGTACAGGGTGGCTATGGCTACACCTTC
CASSVQGGYGYTF
>13|TRBJ2-1|NA|NA|TRBV18
TGTGCCAGCTCCCCTTTTGCCAACAATGAGCAGTTCTTC
CASSPFANNEQFF
>13|TRBJ1-4|TRBD1|NA|TRBV5-4
TGTGCCAGCGGAGACAGGGTGGATGAAAAACTGTTTTTT
CASGDRVDEKLFF
>15|TRBJ2-1|NA|NA|TRBV7-9
TGTGCCAGCAGCCCTTCGAGGGACTCCTACAATGAGCAGTTCTTC
CASSPSRDSYNEQFF
>15|TRBJ2-3|TRBD2|NA|TRBV27
TGCGCCAGCAGTTGGCTTAGCGGGAGGAGCGGTACGCAGTATTTT
CASSWLSGRSGTQYF
>13|TRBJ1-2|TRBD1|NA|TRBV2
TGTGCCACCCTAACAGGGGGCAGGGGTGGCTACACCTTC
CATLTGGRGGYTF
>12|TRBJ1-1|NA|NA|TRBV10-2
TGCGCCAGCACCCTAGGGGGGGCTGAAGCTTTCTTT
CASTLGGAEAFF
>15|TRBJ2-7|TRBD2|NA|TRBV7-9
TGTGCCAGCAGCAACATTGGGGAGGGTAGATACGAGCAGTACTTC
CASSNIGEGRYEQYF
>17|TRBJ1-2|TRBD1|NA|TRBV5-6
TGTGCCAGCAGCAGCATTCTGGGACAGGACTTTAACTATGGCTACACCTTC
CASSSILGQDFNYGYTF
>16|TRBJ2-3|TRBD2|once|TRBV2
TGTGCCAGCAGTGACCTTGGGCGGGAGGAACCAGATACGCAGTATTTT
CASSDLGREEPDTQYF
>17|TRBJ2-2|NA|once|TRBV2
TGTGCCAGCAGTGTGGTTCAGGCGAACACGAACACCGGGGAGCTGTTTTTT
CASSVVQANTNTGELFF
>19|TRBJ1-2|NA|few|TRBV18
TGTGCCAGCTCACCGCAGCTCGGCCGGGAGCAACCGAGGGACTATGGCTACACCTTC
CASSPQLGREQPRDYGYTF
>16|TRBJ2-7|NA|NA|TRBV7-9
TGTGCCAGCAGCTTACTCGGGGGCCCCTTCTCCTACGAGCAGTACTTC
CASSLLGGPFSYEQYF
>16|TRBJ2-1|TRBD1|NA|TRBV6-5
TGTGCCAGCAGTTACACCTGGGACAGCTCCTACAATGAGCAGTTCTTC
CASSYTWDSSYNEQFF
>13|TRBJ1-2|NA|NA|TRBV6-5
TGTGCCAGCAGTTTACAGGGTTTTTATGGCTACACCTTC
CASSLQGFYGYTF
>13|TRBJ2-3|NA|NA|TRBV5-4
TGTGCCAGCAGCCCTGTAGGCATGGATACGCAGTATTTT
CASSPVGMDTQYF
>14|TRBJ2-7|NA|NA|TRBV27
TGTGCCAGCAGTTTACTGCCCGTGGGGAACGAGCAGTACTTC
CASSLLPVGNEQYF
>14|TRBJ2-1|TRBD1|NA|TRBV7-9
TGTGCCAGCAGCCCCCAGGACAGGGTCGATGAGCAGTTCTTC
CASSPQDRVDEQFF
>13|TRBJ2-7|TRBD1|NA|TRBV7-9
TGTGCCAGCAGGGGACAGGGGGCTTACGAGCAGTACTTC
CASRGQGAYEQYF
>13|TRBJ1-6|NA|NA|TRBV29-1
TGCAGCGTCGCGGGGGGTCTCGATGAGGCCCTCCACTTT
CSVAGGLDEALHF
>16|TRBJ2-3|NA|NA|TRBV7-6
TGTGCCAGCAGCTTAGCAACAGTCACTGGCACAGATACGCAGTATTTT
CASSLATVTGTDTQYF
>13|TRBJ1-2|NA|NA|TRBV28
TGTGCCAGCAGCCCCATAGGGGCGGGTGGCTACACCTTC
CASSPIGAGGYTF
>15|TRBJ2-7|NA|NA|TRBV2
TGTGCCAGCAGTGAAGACGGCAGGTTGCTTAACGAGCAGTACTTC
CASSEDGRLLNEQYF
>15|TRBJ2-7|NA|once|TRBV27
TGTGCCAGCAGTTTATCCCCAGGAAACCCTTACGAGCAGTACTTC
CASSLSPGNPYEQYF
>14|TRBJ2-7|NA|NA|TRBV5-6
TGTGCCAGCAGCTGGCCGGGGGCAGAAGGTGAGCAGTACTTC
CASSWPGAEGEQYF
>15|TRBJ2-7|NA|NA|TRBV27
TGTGCCAGCAGTCTCGGGACATTGGGAGCCTACGAGCAGTACTTC
CASSLGTLGAYEQYF
>11|TRBJ2-7|NA|NA|TRBV28
TGTGCCAGCAGTAGGGCGGGCGAGCAGTACTTC
CASSRAGEQYF
>17|TRBJ2-2|TRBD2|NA|TRBV2
TGTGCCAGCAGTGAAGGTGAACTAGCGGTGAACACCGGGGAGCTGTTTTTT
CASSEGELAVNTGELFF
>15|TRBJ1-1|NA|NA|TRBV6-6
TGTGCCAGCATCACATTAATTGAGGGGTCGGCTGAAGCTTTCTTT
CASITLIEGSAEAFF
>14|TRBJ2-5|TRBD1|NA|TRBV18
TGTGCCAGCTCACCCGGGACAGGGGAAGAGACCCAGTACTTC
CASSPGTGEETQYF
>15|TRBJ2-1|NA|NA|TRBV5-1
TGCGCCAGCGGTTATGGACTGAGCGGCTACAATGAGCAGTTCTTC
CASGYGLSGYNEQFF
>14|TRBJ1-2|NA|NA|TRBV12-5
TGTGCTAGTGGTTTGGCACGGGTAGGGTTGGGCTACACCTTC
CASGLARVGLGYTF
>14|TRBJ1-2|NA|NA|TRBV29-1
TGCAGCGTTGAAGATGGGCAGGGGAACTATGGCTACACCTTC
CSVEDGQGNYGYTF
>15|TRBJ2-7|NA|NA|TRBV11-2
TGTGCCAGCAAAGCTTGGCAGTCAGAGGGGTACGAGCAGTACTTC
CASKAWQSEGYEQYF
>18|TRBJ1-2|NA|NA|TRBV2
TGTGCCAGCAATCCCATTGACGCAAGGACAGAGAATGACTATGGCTACACCTTC
CASNPIDARTENDYGYTF
>14|TRBJ1-5|TRBD1|NA|TRBV6-5
TGTGCCAGCAGCCAAGGACAGGGAGGTCAGCCCCAGCATTTT
CASSQGQGGQPQHF
>13|TRBJ2-7|NA|NA|TRBV6-6
TGTGCCAGTTCTGGCGGAATCTCCTACGAGCAGTACTTC
CASSGGISYEQYF
>17|TRBJ2-6|TRBD1|NA|TRBV7-6
TGTGCCAGCAGCTCCCCCGACAGGGGACCTGGGGCCAACGTCCTGACTTTC
CASSSPDRGPGANVLTF
>14|TRBJ1-5|NA|NA|TRBV27
TGTGCCAGCAGTGGGGGAGTGGGGGACCAGCCCCAGCATTTT
CASSGGVGDQPQHF
>17|TRBJ2-3|NA|NA|TRBV7-9
TGTGCCAGCAGGTTAGCCCTCCCAGGGGCCGACACAGATACGCAGTATTTT
CASRLALPGADTDTQYF
>14|TRBJ2-7|TRBD2|NA|TRBV6-5
TGTGCCAGCAGTTACGGGGGGGGCTCCTACGAGCAGTACTTC
CASSYGGGSYEQYF
>15|TRBJ2-3|NA|NA|TRBV6-6
TGTGCCATCTCCGGGGGGCCGGTATTTGCAGATACGCAGTATTTT
CAISGGPVFADTQYF
>13|TRBJ1-1|NA|NA|TRBV6-5
TGTGCCAGCGGGAACAGTCTGAACACTGAAGCTTTCTTT
CASGNSLNTEAFF
>15|TRBJ1-5|NA|NA|TRBV9
TGTGCCAGCAGCGGCGGGACGTGGTCCAATCAGCCCCAGCATTTT
CASSGGTWSNQPQHF
>17|TRBJ1-6|NA|once|TRBV7-2
TGTGCCAGCAGCTTAACCCTCCCCAGCTCCTATAATTCACCCCTCCACTTT
CASSLTLPSSYNSPLHF